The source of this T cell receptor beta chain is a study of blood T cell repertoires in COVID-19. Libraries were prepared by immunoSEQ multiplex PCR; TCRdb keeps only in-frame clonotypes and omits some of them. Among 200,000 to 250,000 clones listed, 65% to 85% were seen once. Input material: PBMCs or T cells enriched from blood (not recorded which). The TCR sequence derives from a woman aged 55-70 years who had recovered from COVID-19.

The CDR3 region has the DNA TGTGCCAGCAGCGTAGCGGGGGGGTGGGAGACCCAGTACTTC. As protein: CASSVAGGWETQYF. The V and J genes are TRBV9 and TRBJ2-5, with 8 bases identical to TRBD2. CDR3 length: 14 residues. Germline loops: CDR1 SGDLS, CDR2 YYNGEE. V dropped 0 bases and J dropped 5; count of bases not matched to a gene: 3.